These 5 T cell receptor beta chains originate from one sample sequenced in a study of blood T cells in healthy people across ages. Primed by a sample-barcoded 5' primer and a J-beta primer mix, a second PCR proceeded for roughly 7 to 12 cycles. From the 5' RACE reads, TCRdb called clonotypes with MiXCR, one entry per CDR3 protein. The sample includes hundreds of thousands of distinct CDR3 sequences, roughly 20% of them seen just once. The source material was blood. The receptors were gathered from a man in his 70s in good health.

Here the CDR3 reads CSAPLTGTSGYNEQFF. The CDR3 DNA follows: TGCAGTGCCCCCCTGACCGGGACTAGCGGCTACAATGAGCAGTTCTTC. The chain has TRBV20-1 and TRBJ2-1; 11 bases line up with TRBD2. Germline CDR1 DFQATT, CDR2 SNEGSKA (reference sequence). With V trimmed by 6 bases and J by 3 bases, 10 bases remained unmatched. There are 16 residues in the CDR3.

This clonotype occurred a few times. The CDR3 spells CASSKSEGETQYF. The DNA for the CDR3 is TGCGCCAGCAGCAAAAGTGAGGGAGAGACCCAGTACTTC. V is TRBV4-1 and J is TRBJ2-5, with TRBD2 as a possible D gene (5 bases). Trimming took off 5 bases at V and 4 bases at J, with 11 bases between the two ends. The CDR3 has 13 residues. The germline gives CDR1 MGHRA, CDR2 YSYEKL.

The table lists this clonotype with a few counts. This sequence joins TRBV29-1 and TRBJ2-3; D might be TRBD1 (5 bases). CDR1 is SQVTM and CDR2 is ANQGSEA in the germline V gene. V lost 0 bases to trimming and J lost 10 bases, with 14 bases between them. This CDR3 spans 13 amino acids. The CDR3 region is CSVEDSRGNAQYF. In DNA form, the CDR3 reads TGCAGCGTTGAAGACTCTAGGGGAAATGCGCAGTATTTT.

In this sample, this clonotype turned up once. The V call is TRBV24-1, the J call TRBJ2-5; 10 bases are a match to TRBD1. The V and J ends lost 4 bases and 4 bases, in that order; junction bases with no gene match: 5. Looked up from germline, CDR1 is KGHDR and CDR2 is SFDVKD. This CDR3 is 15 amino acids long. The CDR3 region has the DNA TGTGCCACCAGTGAAGCCGGGACAGGGGTAGAGACCCAGTACTTC. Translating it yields CATSEAGTGVETQYF.

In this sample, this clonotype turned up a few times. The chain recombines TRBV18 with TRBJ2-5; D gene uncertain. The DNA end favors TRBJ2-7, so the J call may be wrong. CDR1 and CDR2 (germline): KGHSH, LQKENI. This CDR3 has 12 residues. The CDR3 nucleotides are TGTGCCAGCTCACCCCAATTGAACGAGCAGTACTTC. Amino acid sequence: CASSPQLNEQYF.